Below are 10 T cell receptor beta chains sequenced from a single sample in a study of T cells after yellow fever vaccination. Each CDR3 protein gets one entry after TCRdb re-called the 5' RACE reads with MiXCR. Of some 30,000 distinct CDR3 sequences in the sample, nearly 4.5% were seen once. The sequencing used CD8+ T cells sorted from PBMCs, collected 5 days after the yellow fever booster vaccination. The receptors shown here come from a man aged 25-45 years who received the YFV17D yellow fever vaccine.

This clonotype was seen many times. The chain is built from TRBV5-5 and TRBJ2-1; possibly TRBD1 for D (5 bases). This CDR3 is 15 amino acids long. Germline V gives CDR1 SGHKS, CDR2 YYEKEE (reference sequence). V lost 0 bases and J 8 bases, leaving 15 bases between the germline ends. The CDR3: CASSLAGPHSDEQFF. The CDR3 region has the DNA TGTGCCAGCAGCTTGGCAGGGCCCCATTCCGATGAGCAGTTCTTC.

This clonotype was observed many times. The rearrangement joins TRBV10-3 to TRBJ2-3; D gene ambiguous. V lost 0 bases, J lost 5 bases, and 9 bases lay in between. Germline assignment: CDR1 ENHRY and CDR2 SYGVKD. The CDR3 spans 14 residues. The CDR3 reads CAISESPGVDTQYF. The CDR3 bases are TGTGCCATCAGTGAGTCTCCGGGTGTAGATACGCAGTATTTT.

This clonotype was recorded many times. The CDR3 region is CASSLSTREGQPQHF. CDR3 in DNA: TGTGCCAGCAGTTTATCCACAAGGGAGGGACAGCCCCAGCATTTT. V usage is TRBV12-3 or TRBV12-4 and J usage is TRBJ1-5; D is undetermined. Trimming stripped 2 bases from V and 7 bases from J, with 15 bases between. The CDR3 extends over 15 amino acids.

This clonotype showed up many times. The chain combines TRBV6-2 or TRBV6-3 with TRBJ2-1; the D is unclear. Germline loops: CDR1 MNHEY, CDR2 SVGEGT. Trimming shortened V by 4 bases and J by 4 bases, and 8 bases separated the two germline ends. This CDR3 region has 13 residues. The CDR3 here is CASSFREYNEQFF. The CDR3 coding sequence is TGTGCCAGCAGTTTCCGCGAATACAATGAGCAGTTCTTC.

This clonotype was observed many times. V is TRBV3-1 and J is TRBJ2-7; D is perhaps TRBD1 (5 bases). V lost 3 bases to trimming and J lost 2 bases, with 11 bases between them. Germline lookup yields CDR1 LGHDT and CDR2 YNNKEL (reference sequence). This CDR3 contains 14 residues. In nucleotides, the CDR3 is TGTGCCAGCAGCCATGACAGTCCGACCTACGAGCAGTACTTC. The encoded protein is CASSHDSPTYEQYF.

This clonotype was seen ten or more times. V gene TRBV27 combines with J gene TRBJ2-3; no firm D call. The CDR3 is 15 residues long. Germline CDR1 reads MNHEY; CDR2 reads SMNVEV (reference sequence). The V and J ends lost 2 bases and 2 bases respectively, with 11 bases between them. The CDR3 region has the DNA TGTGCCAGCAGTTTAATGGCTACGAACACAGATACGCAGTATTTT. Translated: CASSLMATNTDTQYF.

This clonotype was observed many times. The rearrangement uses TRBV10-3 and TRBJ2-7, with TRBD1 identical over 8 bases. There are 16 residues in the CDR3. J gave up 2 bases and V 2 bases, and 8 bases lay outside the gene matches. Germline lookup yields CDR1 ENHRY and CDR2 SYGVKD. CDR3 bases: TGTGCCATCAGTGAGCTCACAGGGGGTGAAACCTACGAGCAGTACTTC. Translation gives CAISELTGGETYEQYF.

This clonotype was detected a few times. Being one base from a much bigger clone, this may be a read error. This chain joins TRBV6-5 and TRBJ2-7; 7 bases are shared with TRBD2. The CDR3 sequence is 16 residues long. Germline-derived CDR1 and CDR2 are MNHEY and SVGAGI. The J segment lost 4 bases and the V segment lost 4 bases, leaving 13 bases of the junction unmatched. The CDR3 here is CASSSPRGRAVYEQYF. The CDR3 coding sequence is TGTGCCAGCAGTTCCCCGCGTGGGAGGGCCGTTTACGAGCAGTACTTC.

This clonotype was picked up many times. The chain uses TRBV9 and TRBJ2-1, with 9 bases aligning to TRBD2. CDR3 size: 17 residues. Germline values: CDR1 SGDLS, CDR2 YYNGEE. Trimming at V came to 2 bases and at J to 0 bases, leaving 6 bases not matched to a gene. In DNA form, the CDR3 reads TGTGCCAGCAGCGTCGGTAGCGGGAGCACCTCCTACAATGAGCAGTTCTTC. Translation: CASSVGSGSTSYNEQFF.

This clonotype has at least ten counts. The CDR3 bases are TGTGCCAGCAGCGTAGGCGAGCTAGGTGTAGAGACCCAGTACTTC. Translated, it gives CASSVGELGVETQYF. This chain links TRBV9 with TRBJ2-5; D unclear. The CDR3 consists of 15 residues. The V gene lost 0 bases and the J gene lost 4 bases, with 13 bases spanning the gap. Germline V CDR1 and CDR2: SGDLS, YYNGEE.